This T cell receptor (beta chain) was retrieved from a study of T-cell reconstitution after alpha-beta-depleted transplantation in children. Findings and limits, study-wide: T-cell counts and diversity were attributed mostly to newly produced T cells one year after transplant. Reported findings indicate that, about two months after transplant, alpha-beta T cells came from several hundred expanded clones, which were derived from non-depleted graft cells. Where some patients showed high TCRbeta diversity at day 60, it came from recipient T cells and thymic progenitors that had survived.

This clonotype was observed a handful of times. What it binds is unknown. This sample's TCRbeta library carried unique molecular identifier barcodes. TCRdb ran MiXCR on the PCR reads and lists one entry per CDR3 protein. Of some 830,000 distinct CDR3 sequences detected, 16% appear once; the ten largest clones hold under 6%. This specimen consisted of PBMCs, mostly from graft donor cells, obtained 360 days after TCRalphabeta/CD19-depleted stem cell transplant. This sequence was found in a male patient between 10 and 17 years old who had a stem cell transplant for acute lymphoblastic leukemia, so the T cells may come from the graft donor.

The chain's CDR3 is CASSLTYLNTEAFF. The CDR3 DNA sequence: TGTGCCAGCAGCTTAACTTACCTGAACACTGAAGCTTTCTTT. The rearrangement uses TRBV7-2 and TRBJ1-1; D gene uncertain. Trimming took off 2 bases at V and 0 bases at J, with 7 bases between the two ends. The length of the CDR3 is 14 residues. Germline CDR1 and CDR2: SGHTA and FQGNSA.